This T cell receptor beta chain originates from a study of OX40 agonist ivuxolimab in advanced cancers. About the study: Every patient in dose escalation had hepatocellular carcinoma, melanoma, renal cell or head and neck cancer. Averaging about 60 years in age, with a range of about 23 to 79, the cohort was around 83% male.

The CDR3 length is 13 residues. Method: immunoSEQ multiplex PCR; TCRdb's copy keeps in-frame clones and lacks some. This sample carries 90,000 or so clones, 92% of them seen once, and the ten largest clones take 1% to 1.3%. For this clone: Its specificity is unknown.

Overall study results and limits: Normalized T-cell clonal expansion was also low in some nonresponders.

The rearrangement links TRBV5-2 to TRBJ2-5; TRBD1 is the table's D call and was not checked against the DNA. TRBV5-2 is assigned pseudogene status. The source is an adult with an advanced solid tumor such as melanoma, head and neck, liver or kidney cancer. The sequences come from CD4+ or CD8+ T cells sorted from blood, collected in a trial of the OX40 agonist ivuxolimab. CDR3: CASSQGALETQYF. The CDR3 DNA reads TGTGCCAGCAGCCAAGGGGCATTGGAGACCCAGTACTTC.